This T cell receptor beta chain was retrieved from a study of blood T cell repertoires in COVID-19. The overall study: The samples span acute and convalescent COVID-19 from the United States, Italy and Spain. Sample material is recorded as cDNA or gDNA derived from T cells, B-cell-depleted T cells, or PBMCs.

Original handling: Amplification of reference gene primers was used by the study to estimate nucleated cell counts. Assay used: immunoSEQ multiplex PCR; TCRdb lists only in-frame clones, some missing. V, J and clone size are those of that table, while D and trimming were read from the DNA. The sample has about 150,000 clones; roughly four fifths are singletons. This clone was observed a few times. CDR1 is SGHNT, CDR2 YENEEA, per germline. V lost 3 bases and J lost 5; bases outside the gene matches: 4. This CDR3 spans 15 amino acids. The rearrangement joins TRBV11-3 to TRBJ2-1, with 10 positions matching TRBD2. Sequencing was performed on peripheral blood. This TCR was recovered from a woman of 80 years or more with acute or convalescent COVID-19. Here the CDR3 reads CASSLGTSANNEQFF. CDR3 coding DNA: TGTGCCAGCAGCTTGGGGACTAGCGCAAACAATGAGCAGTTCTTC.